A selection of T cell receptor beta chains follows, all from one sample in a study of T cell responses to AZD1222 COVID-19 vaccine. Sequencing used immunoSEQ multiplex PCR; TCRdb keeps in-frame clones, though not all of them. The sample holds tens of thousands of clones, about nine tenths seen once. The specimen was peripheral blood, collected 28 days after the second dose of the MenACWY control vaccine. All receptors derive from an adult who received the MenACWY meningococcal vaccine as a control. The conserved cysteine and the conserved F or W are not part of the CDR3 here. The D gene is left open where the match is weak. Expanded clones get a size class; other rows say once, few or many, or leave the size out.

TRBD1,NA,TRBJ1-1,TRBV20-1,SASPQGLAF
NA,NA,TRBJ2-5,TRBV9,ASSTTLGETQY
NA,NA,TRBJ1-1,TRBV4-2,ASSLGYNTEAF
NA,NA,TRBJ2-7,TRBV7-2,ASSLADSTKVPYEQY
TRBD2,NA,TRBJ2-5,TRBV7-2,ASSLGGNQETQY
NA,few,TRBJ2-1,TRBV2,ASSGDEATYNEQF
NA,NA,TRBJ1-5,TRBV6-4,ASSLDSYQPQH
TRBD2,NA,TRBJ2-3,TRBV10-3,AIRQTSAGTDTQY
NA,NA,TRBJ2-7,TRBV10-3,AISGSAGAGYEQY
TRBD1,NA,TRBJ1-2,TRBV6-1,ASSDHPGQGVGGYT
NA,once,TRBJ1-1,TRBV20-1,SASSDKRPRAEAF
NA,NA,TRBJ2-1,TRBV24-1,ATSAANEQF
NA,NA,TRBJ1-1,TRBV29-1,SVEGFMNTEAF
TRBD2,NA,TRBJ2-1,TRBV7-9,ASSLGGGALNEQF
TRBD1,NA,TRBJ1-2,TRBV30,AWSVLGQENLYGYT
NA,few,TRBJ1-3,TRBV7-2,ASSSTGPGNTIY
NA,NA,TRBJ2-3,TRBV19,ASSGGGGSDTQY
NA,NA,TRBJ1-6,TRBV19,ATLTAEFPLH
NA,NA,TRBJ1-3,TRBV7-6,ASSLGPGSLGNTIY
TRBD1,NA,TRBJ2-7,TRBV2,ASSLTGGNEQY
TRBD1,NA,TRBJ1-5,TRBV4-2,ASSQGTDSNQPQH
TRBD1,NA,TRBJ2-6,TRBV7-8,ASSLTGATGANVLT
NA,NA,TRBJ1-2,TRBV18,ASSPDLGDGYT
TRBD2,few,TRBJ2-3,TRBV9,ASSAGDGTSQY
TRBD1,NA,TRBJ1-4,TRBV15,ATSLDRAGEKLF
TRBD2,NA,TRBJ2-3,TRBV5-6,ASSLVLAGGDTQY
TRBD1,NA,TRBJ2-1,TRBV5-5,ASSLRGQGASDEQF
TRBD1,NA,TRBJ1-2,TRBV30,ARTGPGQGMDGYT
NA,NA,TRBJ1-2,TRBV6-5,ASSYGTHGYT
NA,NA,TRBJ2-7,TRBV6-1,ASSEMTANLRMD
NA,NA,TRBJ1-6,TRBV28,ASSRDNYNSPLH
NA,NA,TRBJ1-1,TRBV7-6,ASSLAVREMNTEAF
NA,NA,TRBJ2-3,TRBV1,TSSQEIDTDTQY
NA,medium-sized,TRBJ1-1,TRBV11-1,ASSLTNTEAF
NA,NA,TRBJ1-2,TRBV7-9,ASSLGLAGEGYT
NA,NA,TRBJ2-3,TRBV6-5,ASSRTGPRRDTQY
NA,few,TRBJ2-2,TRBV2,ASSEALGVANTGELF
NA,once,TRBJ2-6,TRBV19,ASSLAAAGANVLT
NA,NA,TRBJ1-3,TRBV27,ARAQGPNGNTIY
NA,NA,TRBJ1-5,TRBV14,ASSQGAGGRGQPQH
NA,NA,TRBJ1-2,TRBV6-2/TRBV6-3,ASSYSKQGPASYGYT
NA,NA,TRBJ1-5,TRBV19,ASSVRQVNQPQH
NA,NA,TRBJ1-5,TRBV7-7,ASSLNSHQPQH
TRBD1,NA,TRBJ1-3,TRBV9,ASSVAPAGGRNTIY
TRBD2,few,TRBJ2-2,TRBV5-1,ASSPGGANTGELF
NA,NA,TRBJ1-2,TRBV7-9,ASSFGLGSTDYGYT
NA,NA,TRBJ1-2,TRBV27,ASSLVGGSDGYT
NA,many,TRBJ2-1,TRBV6-6,ASSLNTRSYNEQF
NA,NA,TRBJ1-5,TRBV6-5,ASRITGYSNQPQH
TRBD2,NA,TRBJ2-2,TRBV11-2,ASSLDSGTSYTGELF
TRBD1,NA,TRBJ1-3,TRBV16,ASSQTDRTSGNTIY
TRBD2,NA,TRBJ2-5,TRBV19,ASSWAGGETQY
NA,NA,TRBJ1-1,TRBV6-5,ASSFGGTEAF
TRBD1,few,TRBJ1-1,TRBV18,ASSRAGTGGTEAF
TRBD2,NA,TRBJ2-3,TRBV11-3,ASSLGGGDTDTQY